The clone carrying this T cell receptor beta chain was picked up many times. Trimming took off 4 bases at V and 1 base at J, with 13 bases between the two ends. This CDR3 spans 15 amino acids. Looked up from germline, CDR1 is MDHEN and CDR2 is SYDVKM. These data belong to a study of T cells in Graves' hyperthyroidism and ophthalmopathy. RNA transcripts served as the template for amplifying TCR beta CDR3 regions. With the HTBI primer set, the TCR CDR3 went through a first round of RT-PCR. TCRdb processed the multiplex PCR reads anew with MiXCR; each CDR3 protein has one entry. The data contain roughly 580,000 distinct CDR3 sequences, approximately 15% of them seen just once; the ten biggest clones take up less than 6%. Clinical symptoms, serum thyroxine, TRAb, thyroid ultrasound and orbital computed tomography established diagnosis.

V usage is TRBV28 and J usage is TRBJ1-1; maybe TRBD1 (5 bases). The receptor was derived from a woman aged 25-40 years with Graves' hyperthyroidism that later progressed to Graves' ophthalmopathy. Sequencing was carried out using blood. The CDR3 spells CASSYQGRGNTEAFF. The CDR3 DNA is TGTGCCAGCAGTTACCAGGGTCGTGGGAACACTGAAGCTTTCTTT.